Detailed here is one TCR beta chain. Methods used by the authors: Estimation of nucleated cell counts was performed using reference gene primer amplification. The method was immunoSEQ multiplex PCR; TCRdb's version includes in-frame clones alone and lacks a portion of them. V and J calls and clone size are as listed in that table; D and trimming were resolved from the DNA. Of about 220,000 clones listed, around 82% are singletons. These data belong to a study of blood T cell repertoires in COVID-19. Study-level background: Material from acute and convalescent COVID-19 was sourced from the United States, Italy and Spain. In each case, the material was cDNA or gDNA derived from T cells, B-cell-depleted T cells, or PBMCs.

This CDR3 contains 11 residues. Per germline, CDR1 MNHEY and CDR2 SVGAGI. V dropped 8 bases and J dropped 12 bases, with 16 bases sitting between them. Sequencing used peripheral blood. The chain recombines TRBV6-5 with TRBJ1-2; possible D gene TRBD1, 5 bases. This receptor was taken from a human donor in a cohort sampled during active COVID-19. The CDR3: CASGLTAPDTF. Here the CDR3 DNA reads TGTGCCAGCGGCTTGACAGCTCCAGACACCTTC.